This T cell receptor (beta chain) was found in a study of shared clonotypes between healthy human individuals. V gave up 6 bases and J gave up 8 bases; unmatched junction bases: 12. The CDR3 contains 15 residues. The V gene's germline CDR1 is MNHEY and CDR2 SVGAGI. This table comes from immunoSEQ multiplex PCR, and its TCRdb copy is limited to in-frame clones, with some not included. The repertoire holds millions of clones, with around nine tenths as singletons. The sequenced sample consisted of naive CD4+ T cells sorted from blood. This sample's subset: CD45RA+ positively selected. This chain links TRBV6-5 with TRBJ1-1; 10 nucleotides agree with TRBD1. The TCR originated in a man younger than 35 in good health. The CDR3 here is CASRRDRGLFPEAFF. Here the CDR3 DNA reads TGTGCCAGCAGACGGGACAGGGGTCTATTCCCCGAAGCTTTCTTT.